The T cell receptor (beta chain) described here comes from a study of cytomegalovirus exposure and HLA in healthy donors. Across the whole study: Early released data comprised 80 million to 90 million unique TCRs from HLA-typed donors.

Each donor was healthy, and each was a bone marrow donor. Broader study findings: When analyzed later, a missense DCLRE1C variant was found to be linked to TCR beta V- and J-gene trimming. Altogether, 150 to 200 TCR beta chains were recorded as cytomegalovirus-associated.

A word on this clone: What it recognizes is unknown.

The PCR employed 60 Vbeta primers together with 13 Jbeta primers. Method: immunoSEQ multiplex PCR; TCRdb's copy keeps in-frame clones and lacks some. The sample lists about 90,000 clones; over 65% were seen once. The sequencing sample was made of PBMCs. This sequence originates from a woman in her thirties or forties in good health and CMV-seropositive.

This CDR3 reads CSASERDTQYF. CDR3 in DNA: TGCAGTGCTAGTGAGCGAGATACGCAGTATTTT. The chain employs TRBV20-1 and TRBJ2-3; D gene ambiguous. V lost 3 bases and J 5 bases, leaving 6 bases between the germline ends. The germline gives CDR1 DFQATT, CDR2 SNEGSKA (reference sequence). The CDR3 length is 11 residues.